Sequencing of this TCR beta chain was carried out in a study of T cells in women clearing cervical HPV infection. About the study: Control women cleared a single incident HPV16 infection within 12 months.

On this clone itself: The missing CDR3 end, 3 residues past where the read stops, is filled in from the germline J gene.

Looked up from germline, CDR1 is DFQATT and CDR2 is SNEGSKA (reference sequence). The CDR3 has 15 amino acids. The V end lost 3 bases, the J end lost 5 bases, and 19 bases lay between the germline ends. TCR beta CDR3 amplified by multiplex PCR from about 1200 ng genomic DNA. Sequencing used immunoSEQ multiplex PCR; TCRdb keeps in-frame clones, though not all of them. This listing includes 20,000 to 25,000 clones. The clonotype originates from a woman aged 18 to 75 with a cervical HPV16 infection that either progressed to CIN3+ or cleared (not recorded which). The chain uses TRBV20-1 and TRBJ1-2; D is ambiguous. The sample comprised blood buffy coat. The CDR3 bases that were read are TGCAGTGCTAGTCCCTCAGGAGTAATTACTTATGGC. This encodes CSASPSGVITYG. The full CDR3 sequence reads CSASPSGVITYGYTF.